This is a list of T cell receptor beta chains from one sample in a study of Ad26.COV2.S vaccination and SARS-CoV-2 variants. Using immunoSEQ multiplex PCR, the repertoire was profiled, and TCRdb retains in-frame clones only, with some absent. The sample includes roughly 330,000 clones, almost 90% of them seen just once. The sequencing here drew on peripheral blood, taken in a trial of Ad26.COV2.S vaccine versus placebo. These receptors originate from a person aged 18-60 years who received the Ad26.COV2.S COVID-19 vaccine or a placebo. Both conserved end residues are part of each CDR3. Fields, in order: J gene, V gene, CDR3 protein.

TRBJ2-5	TRBV5-1	CASSPMGQAQETQYF
TRBJ2-7	TRBV7-2	CASSLVGSFYEQYF
TRBJ2-3	TRBV2	CASSRTDTQYF
TRBJ1-5	TRBV19	CASSITGTGGSQPQHF
TRBJ1-2	TRBV12-3/TRBV12-4	CASSLRQGSGYTF
TRBJ2-7	TRBV5-1	CASSLDPVSYEQYF
TRBJ1-5	TRBV7-9	CASSFGGGQPQHF
TRBJ1-2	TRBV6-5	CASLFYGYTF
TRBJ2-1	TRBV11-2	CASSPFPGTYNEQFF
TRBJ2-3	TRBV28	CASRASGLGADTQYF
TRBJ1-1	TRBV18	CASSLLPGPLNTEAFF
TRBJ1-3	TRBV5-1	CASSSRLGGNTIYF
TRBJ1-1	TRBV10-3	CAISDEAAAFF
TRBJ2-5	TRBV13	CASSPGGLEETQYF
TRBJ2-1	TRBV19	CASRLAGGDYNEQFF
TRBJ2-7	TRBV19	CASSTGSSYEQYF
TRBJ2-3	TRBV9	CASSPGGLAGAKGDTQYF
TRBJ1-1	TRBV7-9	CASSPPTGGWGTDTEAFF
TRBJ2-6	TRBV7-3	CASSLSVAGANVLTF
TRBJ1-2	TRBV30	CAWDIPGPNYGYTF
TRBJ1-1	TRBV19	CASSIGTANTEAFF
TRBJ1-1	TRBV27	CASNTDRRTEAFF
TRBJ1-1	TRBV4-3	CASSQSRGSNTEAFF
TRBJ2-1	TRBV4-2	CASSSTSRDNEQFF
TRBJ1-1	TRBV27	CASSLNRVNTEAFF
TRBJ2-1	TRBV4-3	CASSPFTAGGAYNEQFF
TRBJ2-3	TRBV23-1	CASSHLGFTDTQYF
TRBJ1-1	TRBV5-8	CASSRQEGIYTEAFF
TRBJ2-6	TRBV9	CASSIKRQTSGANVLTF
TRBJ2-1	TRBV29-1	CSAQSGSYNEQFF
TRBJ1-4	TRBV5-1	CASSPDSQNTKLFF
TRBJ1-1	TRBV19	CAIRDGKLATEAFF
TRBJ2-2	TRBV11-2	CASSTTSGLIAGELFF
TRBJ1-1	TRBV5-1	CASRGGEGTEAFF
TRBJ2-5	TRBV6-5	CASSYSGQGLETQYF
TRBJ1-1	TRBV24-1	CAPRTGQGARNEAFF
TRBJ1-1	TRBV21-1	CAVSGGGTEAFF
TRBJ1-4	TRBV6-5	CASSYSWTDNEKLFF
TRBJ1-1	TRBV9	CASSVGQGAGSAFF
TRBJ2-2	TRBV6-5	CASSRTLLAGELFF
TRBJ2-2	TRBV2	CASSEGAGELFF
TRBJ1-3	TRBV24-1	CATSANRGQISGNTIYF
TRBJ1-4	TRBV5-5	CASSFWDRVEKLFF
TRBJ2-1	TRBV11-2	CASSISVSGREEQFF
TRBJ1-1	TRBV27	CASSLRQGGNTEAFF
TRBJ1-1	TRBV4-1	CASSQVKAILLF
TRBJ1-5	TRBV5-4	CASSPDRGNQPQHF
TRBJ2-6	TRBV4-3	CASSQDHLASGANVLTF
TRBJ2-1	TRBV5-6	CASSRDYYPFRSYNEQFF